This T cell receptor (beta chain) was sequenced for a study of blood T cell repertoires in COVID-19. Profiling relied on immunoSEQ multiplex PCR, and the TCRdb table lists in-frame clones only, not all of them. This sample carries 250,000 to 350,000 clones, around nine tenths of them seen once, and the ten largest clones take about 6%. This study enrolled people aged 18 to 89 from about 24 US geographic areas. Participant-reported clinical history was the basis for cohort assignment. Donors in Cohort 3 who had recovered were those with two negative PCRs, healthcare professional clearance, or resolution of their symptoms. Germline V gene sequence: CDR1 MNHEY, CDR2 SVGAGI. V shed 8 bases and J shed 5 bases, with 10 bases lying between them. The CDR3 is 12 amino acids.

The sequence was obtained from a woman in her 40s who had recovered from COVID-19. V and J are TRBV6-5 and TRBJ1-5; D gene uncertain. The sample consisted of PBMCs or T cells enriched from blood (not recorded which). The CDR3 DNA reads as TGTGCCAGCGGAGATTATTATCAGCCCCAGCATTTT. This translates into CASGDYYQPQHF.